A selection of T cell receptor beta chains follows, all from one sample in a study of identifying expanded T cells in peripheral blood. Produced via immunoSEQ multiplex PCR; TCRdb's table is partial and in-frame only. The table shows about 63,000 clones, with around 81% occurring only once. Sample: blood. These receptors all come from a person aged 18 to 70 in good health. CDR3s include the opening cysteine and the closing phenylalanine or tryptophan. Fields, in order: clone size, J gene, D gene, V gene, CDR3 DNA, CDR3 protein. The D gene is left open where the match is weak. Size values are once, few and many counts, or a class for expanded clones, and some rows have none.

NA TRBJ2-3 NA TRBV7-2 TGTGCCAGCAGCGACGGAATAGGGGGGAAAGATACGCAGTATTTT CASSDGIGGKDTQYF
NA TRBJ2-3 TRBD2 TRBV7-2 TGTGCCAGCAGCGGCTCCGGGGGGGGCAGGACAGATACGCAGTATTTT CASSGSGGGRTDTQYF
NA TRBJ2-3 TRBD2 TRBV11-3 TGTGCCAGCAGCTTCCTAAGCGGGAGGTCCGCAGATACGCAGTATTTT CASSFLSGRSADTQYF
NA TRBJ2-6 TRBD2 TRBV5-1 TGCGCCAGCAGCTTGGCCCGGACTAGCGGGGGGGCCGCATCAGGGGCCAACGTCCTGACTTTC CASSLARTSGGAASGANVLTF
NA TRBJ2-7 NA TRBV30 TGTGCCTGCCTTACAGACACTGCCTACGAGCAGTACTTC CACLTDTAYEQYF
NA TRBJ1-6 TRBD1 TRBV5-4 TGTGCCACCGGACAGGACAGCTCCTATAATTCACCCCTCCACTTT CATGQDSSYNSPLHF
few TRBJ2-1 NA TRBV27 TGTGCCAGCTCATGGGGCCGGCGGAATGAGCAGTTCTTC CASSWGRRNEQFF
NA TRBJ2-1 NA TRBV11-3 TGTGCCAGCAGCTTAGCCGAGGAGCAGTTCTTC CASSLAEEQFF
NA TRBJ1-1 NA TRBV6-5 TGTGCCAGCAGTTACTCGTATCAGGGGAACACTGAAGCTTTCTTT CASSYSYQGNTEAFF
NA TRBJ2-1 NA TRBV6-5 TGTGCCAGCAGCGCCCGGAATGAGCAGTTCTTC CASSARNEQFF
NA TRBJ2-1 TRBD2 TRBV5-6 TGTGCCAGCAGCTTGGAACTAGCGGGAAACAATGAGCAGTTCTTC CASSLELAGNNEQFF
once TRBJ2-3 TRBD2 TRBV4-3 TGCGCCAGCAGCCAAGTTCTAGCGGGGGCCCTCACAGATACGCAGTATTTT CASSQVLAGALTDTQYF
NA TRBJ1-3 NA TRBV11-3 TGTGCCAGCAGCTTAGACAGGGATTCTGGAAACACCATATATTTT CASSLDRDSGNTIYF
NA TRBJ1-1 NA TRBV2 TGTGCCACCCGACAGGCCGGGCTTGGGCGAACTGAAGCTTTCTTT CATRQAGLGRTEAFF
NA TRBJ1-3 TRBD1 TRBV27 TGTGCCAGCAGTTTAGGCAGGGGGCCTGGAAACACCATATATTTT CASSLGRGPGNTIYF
NA TRBJ2-2 NA TRBV6-5 TGTGCCAGCAAATTCCCAACCGGGGAGCTGTTTTTT CASKFPTGELFF
NA TRBJ2-3 TRBD2 TRBV6-5 TGTGCCAGCAGTTATCAGGCGGGGGGCACAGATACGCAGTATTTT CASSYQAGGTDTQYF